A selection of T cell receptor beta chains follows, all from one sample in a study of spatial heterogeneity in lung cancer. TCRdb passed the 5' RACE reads through MiXCR, listing each CDR3 protein once. The repertoire consists of approximately 10,000 distinct CDR3 sequences, with around 5.8% occurring once and the leading ten covering about 28%. The sample was normal lung tissue next to the tumor, taken at surgery. These receptors all stem from a male donor with early-stage non-small cell lung cancer. Each CDR3 is given with its conserved first and last residue. Fields, in order: J gene, CDR3 length, V gene, CDR3 protein.

TRBJ2-5	13	TRBV20-1	CSARSNNGETQYF
TRBJ1-2	13	TRBV27	CASSSHSHYGYTF
TRBJ2-7	14	TRBV10-3	CAISLTSGSYEQYF
TRBJ2-5	12	TRBV20-1	CSARWTTETQYF
TRBJ1-5	15	TRBV20-1	CSARDIGGGGQPQHF
TRBJ2-4	13	TRBV20-1	CSVPGQSKNIQYF
TRBJ2-3	16	TRBV12-3/TRBV12-4	CASSPRDRGWTDTQYF
TRBJ2-5	16	TRBV7-8	CASAEPRGGVRETQYF
TRBJ2-2	17	TRBV27	CASSTTSGGQGGGELFF
TRBJ2-1	14	TRBV7-8	CASSLRTGGDEQFF
TRBJ2-3	13	TRBV28	CASSRGPPDTQYF
TRBJ2-3	19	TRBV4-2	CASSQEWTLAGGDTDTQYF
TRBJ1-1	16	TRBV28	CASSLGDRPFGAEAFF
TRBJ2-1	15	TRBV7-9	CASLWGGGSFDEQFF
TRBJ2-3	16	TRBV7-2	CASSIGQAEGTDTQYF
TRBJ2-5	12	TRBV20-1	CSAFPGAETQYF
TRBJ2-7	14	TRBV7-2	CASSYASGTYEQYF
TRBJ1-5	14	TRBV30	CAWSVLSDNQPQHF
TRBJ2-3	15	TRBV5-8	CASSQKIGGGDTQYF
TRBJ2-3	16	TRBV9	CASSVGRGGRVDTQYF
TRBJ2-7	13	TRBV9	CASGAGGPNEQYF
TRBJ1-1	16	TRBV28	CASSPDRGLMNTEAFF
TRBJ2-7	14	TRBV7-2	CASSLAGGPYEQYF
TRBJ2-3	15	TRBV5-1	CASAEDRGDTDTQYF
TRBJ2-1	11	TRBV6-2/TRBV6-3	CASSYANEQFF
TRBJ1-2	15	TRBV4-3	CASSQEPRGRDGYTF
TRBJ2-7	14	TRBV7-9	CASSPFPAGYEQYF
TRBJ2-1	15	TRBV5-1	CASSLLGDSYNEQFF
TRBJ2-2	12	TRBV12-3/TRBV12-4	CASTQNTGELFF
TRBJ2-7	13	TRBV27	CASSSQGVHEQYF
TRBJ1-5	13	TRBV27	CASSLSSNQPQHF
TRBJ1-1	16	TRBV28	CASTLASGLMNTEAFF
TRBJ2-1	15	TRBV5-1	CASSLGGLSYNEQFF
TRBJ2-2	15	TRBV18	CASSPQQDSTGELFF
TRBJ1-6	12	TRBV7-9	CASSPNNSPLHF
TRBJ2-7	15	TRBV20-1	CSARAGAGTNYEQYF
TRBJ2-3	12	TRBV9	CASSVVGVTQYF
TRBJ1-1	16	TRBV20-1	CSARPLDRGVINQAFF
TRBJ2-5	15	TRBV18	CASSPRAGGSETQYF
TRBJ2-5	14	TRBV10-3	CAISEGGNRETQYF
TRBJ2-5	15	TRBV5-4	CASSSGKGLQETQYF
TRBJ2-2	14	TRBV6-5	CASSKRDDTGELFF
TRBJ2-5	14	TRBV18	CASSPGTREETQYF
TRBJ2-2	14	TRBV4-2	CASSQGQGAGELFF
TRBJ2-7	19	TRBV10-3	CAISANFCAISATGVEQYF
TRBJ1-1	13	TRBV15	CATSEQGGTEAFF
TRBJ1-2	13	TRBV7-9	CASSPLGDYGYTF
TRBJ1-1	14	TRBV6-2/TRBV6-3	CASRIGTANTEAFF
TRBJ2-7	15	TRBV5-1	CASSLEGREGREQYF
TRBJ2-7	17	TRBV2	CASSPTSGRASSYEQYF
TRBJ2-2	14	TRBV20-1	CSARATGGTGELFF